This TCR beta chain originates from a study of OX40 agonist ivuxolimab in advanced cancers. With regard to the full study: Ivuxolimab, which targeted the costimulatory receptor OX40 (CD134), was an agonistic, fully human IgG2 monoclonal antibody. Intravenous ivuxolimab was administered to patients every 2 weeks at six dose levels: 0.01, 0.1, 0.3, 1.5, 3 and 10 mg/kg. Among the approximately 50 dose-escalation patients, about 19 had hepatocellular carcinoma, roughly 15 melanoma, 9 renal cell carcinoma and 9 head and neck cancer. In the dose-escalation cohort, approximately 82% of patients were male, and the mean age was around 60 years, with a range of about 23 to 85. Prior anti-PD-1, anti-PD-L1 or anti-CTLA-4 therapy was permitted, and 30% to 45% of dose-escalation patients had received checkpoint inhibitors. Partial responses occurred in three dose-escalation patients: two with cutaneous melanoma and one with hepatocellular carcinoma. The point of sequencing TCRbeta in the periphery was to test whether ivuxolimab changed TCR sequence diversity and drove clonal T-cell expansion. The paper reports the monotherapy dose-escalation portion (N of about 56 patients) of the phase I ivuxolimab trial. Overall study outcomes, separate from this receptor: In the 0.1-3.0 mg/kg groups, partial responders had among the lowest normalized peripheral clonal expansion, particularly in CD8+ T cells. Low levels of normalized T-cell clonal expansion were also seen in some patients who did not respond. The antigen specificity of the clonally expanded peripheral T cells was not determined. After ivuxolimab, expanded clones were on average more numerous among CD8+ T cells than among CD4+ T cells. At doses from 0.1 to 3.0 mg/kg, clonal expansion was seen in both CD4+ and CD8+ blood T cells between baseline and week 6.

The germline V and J ends show losses of 4 bases and 1 base respectively, and no gene match explains 4 bases of the junction. Including cysteine and phenylalanine, the CDR3 has 15 amino acids. CDR3 DNA only is kept here, 45 bases in frame from base 1. The germline V gene (reference sequence) yields MNHEY for CDR1 and SMNVEV for CDR2. This clone was seen a handful of times. Its antigen has not been determined. Base quality data are lacking; no much larger clone is found one base away. Genomic DNA was isolated from the sorted cells so that the TCRbeta CDR3 region could be sequenced. The immunoSEQ Assay was used for sequencing of TCRbeta CDR3 regions. Drawn from immuneACCESS, this table holds only the in-frame rearrangements with V and J called that TCRdb kept. Clones are partly lost; checked studies trace under half to an unresolved V gene and leave the rest unexplained. This sample has tens of thousands of clones in its table, and 75% to 95% of those were observed once. The ten biggest clones cover around 4.8% of the sample.

Patients with autoimmune disease history or receiving systemic immunosuppression were excluded from the trial. In every dose cohort, peripheral blood was drawn for TCR sequencing at baseline, cycle 4 day 1, and cycle 7 day 1. Samples came from an open-label, multicenter, first-in-human phase I dose-escalation trial of ivuxolimab. Adults with locally advanced or metastatic melanoma, renal cell carcinoma, hepatocellular carcinoma or head and neck squamous cell carcinoma were enrolled in the trial. CD4+ and CD8+ T cells were sorted separately from peripheral blood before TCR sequencing. The material was CD4+ or CD8+ T cells sorted from blood, obtained in a trial of the OX40 agonist ivuxolimab. The sequence came from an adult with an advanced solid tumor such as melanoma, head and neck, liver or kidney cancer. Recombination joined TRBV27 with TRBJ1-2, and 9 junction bases match TRBD1. The CDR3 reads CASSSRTGDNYGYTF. The DNA reads TGTGCCAGCAGTTCAAGGACAGGGGATAACTATGGCTACACCTTC.